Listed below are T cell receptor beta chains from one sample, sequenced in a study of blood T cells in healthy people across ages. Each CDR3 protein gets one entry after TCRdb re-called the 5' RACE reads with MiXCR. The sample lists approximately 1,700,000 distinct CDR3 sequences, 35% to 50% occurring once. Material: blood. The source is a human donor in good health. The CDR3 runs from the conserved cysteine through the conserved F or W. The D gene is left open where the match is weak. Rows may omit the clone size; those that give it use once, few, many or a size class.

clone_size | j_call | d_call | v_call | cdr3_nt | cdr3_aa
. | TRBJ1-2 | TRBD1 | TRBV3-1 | TGTGCCAGCAGCCAAGTGGGACAGCGAGGACATGGCTACACCTTC | CASSQVGQRGHGYTF
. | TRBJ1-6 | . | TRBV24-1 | TGTGCCACCAGTGAAAGCGCCTATAATTCACCCCTCCACTTT | CATSESAYNSPLHF
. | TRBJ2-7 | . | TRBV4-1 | TGCGCCAGCAGCCAAGACCCCGCAGGGGACCCTTACGAGCAGTACTTC | CASSQDPAGDPYEQYF
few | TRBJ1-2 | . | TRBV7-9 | TGTGCCAGCAGCGTTACCCATACACATAACTATGGCTACACCTTC | CASSVTHTHNYGYTF
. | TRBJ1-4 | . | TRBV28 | TGTGCCAGCAGTTCTATCCGCCTACGCTCTAATGAAAAACTGTTTTTT | CASSSIRLRSNEKLFF
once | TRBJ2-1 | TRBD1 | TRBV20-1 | TGCACTGCCCCTGGGGGCAGGGGGTACAATGAGCAGTTCTTC | CTAPGGRGYNEQFF
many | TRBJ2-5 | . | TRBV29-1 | TGCAGCGAGACTCAGGCACAAGAGACCCAGTACTTC | CSETQAQETQYF
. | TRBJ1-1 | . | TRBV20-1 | TGCAGTGCTAGGGCGCTGTCGGGAAACACTGAAGCTTTCTTT | CSARALSGNTEAFF
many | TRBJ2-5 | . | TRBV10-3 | TGTGCCATCAGTGAAGTAGTTGGGGAGACCCAGTACTTC | CAISEVVGETQYF
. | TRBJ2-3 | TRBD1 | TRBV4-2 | TGTGCCAGCAGCCTCCGAGTGGACAGGGTTTTGGGCACAGATACGCAGTATTTT | CASSLRVDRVLGTDTQYF
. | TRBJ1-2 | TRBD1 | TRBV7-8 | TGTGCCAGCAGCTCTACCGGACAGGTCTATGGCTACACCTTC | CASSSTGQVYGYTF
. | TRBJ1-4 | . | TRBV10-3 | TGTGCCATCAGTGAAGGGGCGGATGAAAAACTGTTTTTT | CAISEGADEKLFF
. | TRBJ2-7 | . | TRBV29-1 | TGCAGCGTTGAGGACACATGGGAGCAGTACTTC | CSVEDTWEQYF
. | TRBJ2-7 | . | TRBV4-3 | TGCGCCAGCAGCCAAGATATGAATAAAGGGACCCCCTACAATGAGCAGTACTTC | CASSQDMNKGTPYNEQYF
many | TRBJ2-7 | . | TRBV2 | TGTGCCAGCAGTGATCACGGCACCTACGAGCAGTACTTC | CASSDHGTYEQYF
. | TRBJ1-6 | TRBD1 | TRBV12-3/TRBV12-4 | TGTGCCAGCAGCCCGACCACGGACAGGGAGGGGGATTATTATATGGAATATAATTCACCCCTCCACTTT | CASSPTTDREGDYYMEYNSPLHF
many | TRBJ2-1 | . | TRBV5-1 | TGCGCCAGCAGCTCGCAGGGTCCGCACAATGAGCAGTTCTTC | CASSSQGPHNEQFF
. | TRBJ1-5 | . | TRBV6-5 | TGTGCCAGCAGTCCCAATAGGAGCAATCAGCCCCAGCATTTT | CASSPNRSNQPQHF
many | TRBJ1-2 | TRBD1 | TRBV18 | TGTGCCAGCAGCCCCGACAGGGATCATGGCTACACCTTC | CASSPDRDHGYTF
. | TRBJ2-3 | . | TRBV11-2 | TGTGCCAGCAGCTTACACGGAGGGGTCACAGATACGCAGTATTTT | CASSLHGGVTDTQYF
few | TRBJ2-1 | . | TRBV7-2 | TGTGCCAGCAGCTTCGACTTGAATCGCTACAATGAGCAGTTCTTC | CASSFDLNRYNEQFF
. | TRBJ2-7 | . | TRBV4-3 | TGCGCCAGCAGCCAAGAAACGGCAGGGGTCTACGAGCAGTACTTC | CASSQETAGVYEQYF
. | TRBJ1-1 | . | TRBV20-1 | TGCAGTGCTAGGGACAACAAGAACACTGAAGCTTTCTTT | CSARDNKNTEAFF
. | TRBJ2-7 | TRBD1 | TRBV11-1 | TGTGCCAGCAGCCCAAACAGGGGGATTGTATACGAGCAGTACTTC | CASSPNRGIVYEQYF
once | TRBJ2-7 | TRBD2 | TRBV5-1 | TGCGCCAGCAGCTCCCCACGGGGGGGATACGAGCAGTACTTC | CASSSPRGGYEQYF
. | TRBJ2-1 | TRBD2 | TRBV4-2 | TGTGCCAGCAGCCAAGGGAGGCGGGAGAATGAGCAGTTCTTC | CASSQGRRENEQFF
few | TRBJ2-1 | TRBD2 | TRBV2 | TGTGCCAGCATTCCTCTCATAGCGGGATTCAATGAGCAGTTCTTC | CASIPLIAGFNEQFF
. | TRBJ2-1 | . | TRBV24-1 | TGTGCCACCAGTGATTCCAGACTCGAACAAGAGACCCAGTTCTTC | CATSDSRLEQETQFF
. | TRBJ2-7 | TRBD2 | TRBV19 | TGTGCCAGTAGACCGGGGAGGGGCTACGAGCAGTACTTC | CASRPGRGYEQYF
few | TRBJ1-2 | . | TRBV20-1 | TGCAGTGCTATAACCTCAATTAACTATGGCTACACCTTC | CSAITSINYGYTF
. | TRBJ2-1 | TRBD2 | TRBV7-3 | TGTGCCAGCAACTTAGGAAGGCGGGGGGGAACCTCCTACAATGAGCAGTTCTTC | CASNLGRRGGTSYNEQFF
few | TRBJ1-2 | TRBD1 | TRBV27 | TGTGCCAGCAGTTTTGGGACAGCGGCTAACTATGGCTACACCTTC | CASSFGTAANYGYTF
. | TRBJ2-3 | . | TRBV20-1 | TGCAGTGCTGGCCCGACAGGACGCACAGATACGCAGTATTTT | CSAGPTGRTDTQYF
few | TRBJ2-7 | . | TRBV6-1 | TGTGCCAGCAGTGAACTGATGTACCCGCAGTACTTC | CASSELMYPQYF
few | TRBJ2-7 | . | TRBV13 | TGTGCCAGCAGCTTACCATACGACCACGAGCAGTACTTC | CASSLPYDHEQYF
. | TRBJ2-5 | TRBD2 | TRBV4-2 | TGTGCCCGCAGCCAAGATCCTAGCGGGGGGGCGGAGACCCAGTACTTC | CARSQDPSGGAETQYF
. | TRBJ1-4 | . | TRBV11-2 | TGTGTCAGCAGCACACCCAGGGAGGGGGAAAAACTGTTTTTT | CVSSTPREGEKLFF
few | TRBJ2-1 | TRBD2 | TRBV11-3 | TGTGCCAGCAGCTTAGCCCCGGGGGGCTCCTACAATGAGCAGTTCTTC | CASSLAPGGSYNEQFF
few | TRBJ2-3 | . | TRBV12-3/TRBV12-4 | TGTGCCAGCAGTTTCGCGGGGACGACAGATACGCAGTATTTT | CASSFAGTTDTQYF
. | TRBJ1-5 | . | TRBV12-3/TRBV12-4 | TGTGCCAGCAGTTTAACCCATAATCGGCCCCAGCATTTT | CASSLTHNRPQHF
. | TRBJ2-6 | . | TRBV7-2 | TGTGCCAGCAGCCAAGCTCTTAGGGGGGCCAACGTCCTGACTTTC | CASSQALRGANVLTF
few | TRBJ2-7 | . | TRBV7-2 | TGTGCCAGCAGCTTTCAGGTTCCCGACGAGCAGTACTTC | CASSFQVPDEQYF
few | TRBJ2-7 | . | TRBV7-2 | TGTGCCAGCAGCTTAGGTTCTATGCTCTACGAGCAGTACTTC | CASSLGSMLYEQYF
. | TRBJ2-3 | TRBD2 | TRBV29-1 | TGCAGCGCCGGACTAGCGGGGGGAGATACGCAGTATTTT | CSAGLAGGDTQYF
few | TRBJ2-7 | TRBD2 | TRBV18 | TGTGCCAGCTCACTGGGGCTAGCGGAGGGCTACGAGCAGTACTTC | CASSLGLAEGYEQYF
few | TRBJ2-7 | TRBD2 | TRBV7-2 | TGTGCCAGCAGCTTAGCCGGGGGGACCCTCGCGGATGAGCAGTACTTC | CASSLAGGTLADEQYF
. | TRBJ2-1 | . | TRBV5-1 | TGCGCCAGCAGCTTTGGGGTCGTCCGGCCCAATGAGCAGTTCTTC | CASSFGVVRPNEQFF
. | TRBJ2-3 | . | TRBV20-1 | TGCAGTGCTGCCTCCCCCGATGTTTTGCAGTATTTT | CSAASPDVLQYF
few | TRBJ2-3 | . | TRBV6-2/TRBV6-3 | TGTGCCAGCGGCTGGAGGGCCACAGATACGCAGTATTTT | CASGWRATDTQYF
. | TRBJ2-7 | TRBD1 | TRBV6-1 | TGTGCCAGCAGGGAGTCCCGACAGGGGACCTACGAGCAGTACTTC | CASRESRQGTYEQYF
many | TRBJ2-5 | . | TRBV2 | TGTGCCAGCAGTTGGACACTTCAAGAGACCCAGTACTTC | CASSWTLQETQYF
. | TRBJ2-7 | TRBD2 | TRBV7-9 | TGTGCCAGCAGCTTTCCTAATAGCGGGGGCCGTAGCTCCTACGAGCAGTACTTC | CASSFPNSGGRSSYEQYF
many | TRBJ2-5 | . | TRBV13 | TGTGCCAGCAGCCCCGGACCTACTCAAGAGACCCAGTACTTC | CASSPGPTQETQYF
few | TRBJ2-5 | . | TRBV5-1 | TGCGCCAGCAGCCCACCGGACCTGGACCAGTACTTC | CASSPPDLDQYF
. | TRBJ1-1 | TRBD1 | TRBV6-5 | TGTGCCAGCAGTAAACGGACAGGGTGGGGGAACACTGAAGCTTTCTTT | CASSKRTGWGNTEAFF
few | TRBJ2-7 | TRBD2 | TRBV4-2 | TGTGCCAGCAGCCCAAGCCAGCGGGGGGTCCTCGAGCAGTACTTC | CASSPSQRGVLEQYF
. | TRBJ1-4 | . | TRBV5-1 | TGCGCCAGCAGCTTTTATGAGGGAGAAAAACTGTTTTTT | CASSFYEGEKLFF
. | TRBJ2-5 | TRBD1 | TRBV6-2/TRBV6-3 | TGTGCCAGCAGTGACCGGGACAGGAGAGAGACCCAGTACTTC | CASSDRDRRETQYF
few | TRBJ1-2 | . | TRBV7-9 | TGTGCCAGCAGCTTAGGCGTCTCCCCCTATGGCTACACCTTC | CASSLGVSPYGYTF